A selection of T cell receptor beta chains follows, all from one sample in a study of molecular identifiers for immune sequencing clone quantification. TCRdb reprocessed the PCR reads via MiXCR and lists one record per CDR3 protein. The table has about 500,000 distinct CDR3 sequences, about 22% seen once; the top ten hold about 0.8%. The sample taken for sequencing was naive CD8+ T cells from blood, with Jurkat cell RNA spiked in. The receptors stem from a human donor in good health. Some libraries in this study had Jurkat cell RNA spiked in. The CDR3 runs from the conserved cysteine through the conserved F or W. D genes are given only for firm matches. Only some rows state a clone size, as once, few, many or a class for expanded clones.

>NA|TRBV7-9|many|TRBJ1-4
TGTGCCAGCAGCTTTTACAGTAATGAAAAACTGTTTTTT
CASSFYSNEKLFF
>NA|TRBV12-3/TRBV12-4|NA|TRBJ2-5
TGTGCCAGCAGTCACGCGTTCCAAGAGACCCAGTACTTC
CASSHAFQETQYF
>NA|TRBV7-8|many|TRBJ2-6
TGTGCCAGCAGGTTCCGGGACGCCAGCTCTGGGGCCAACGTCCTGACTTTC
CASRFRDASSGANVLTF
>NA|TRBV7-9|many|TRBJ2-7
TGTGCCAGCAGCTTAGTGGGTGCCATAGACGAGCAGTACTTC
CASSLVGAIDEQYF
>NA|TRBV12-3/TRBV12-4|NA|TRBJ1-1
TGTGCCAGCAGTTTTTCCACAGGGTCTTACACTGAAGCTTTCTTT
CASSFSTGSYTEAFF
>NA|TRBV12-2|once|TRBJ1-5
TGTGCAAGTCGCTTAGCGGTGGTTGGGCACAGGGTTGAACAGCCCCAGCATTTT
CASRLAVVGHRVEQPQHF
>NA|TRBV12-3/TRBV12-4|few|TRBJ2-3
TGTGCCAGCACCTCCCAGGGGAAATTGGATACGCAGTATTTT
CASTSQGKLDTQYF
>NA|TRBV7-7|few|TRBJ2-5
TGTGCTAGCCGGGAGAAGACCCAGTACTTC
CASREKTQYF
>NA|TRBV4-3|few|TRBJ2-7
TGCGCCAGCAGCCCATATAGGGGGGGGGGGTACGAGCAGTACTTC
CASSPYRGGGYEQYF
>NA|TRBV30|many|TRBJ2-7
TGTGCCTGGAGTCCAAGCTCCTACGAGCAGTACTTC
CAWSPSSYEQYF
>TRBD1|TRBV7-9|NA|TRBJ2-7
TGTGCCAGCAGCTACAACCCGGGACAGGGGGCGGGGGAGCAGTACTTC
CASSYNPGQGAGEQYF
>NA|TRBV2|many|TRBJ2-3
TGTGCCAGCAGTGAAGGGGCAGGGACAGATACGCAGTATTTT
CASSEGAGTDTQYF
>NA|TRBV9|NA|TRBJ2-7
TGTGCCAGCAGCGTAGCATGGGACACAACCTACGAGCAGTACTTC
CASSVAWDTTYEQYF
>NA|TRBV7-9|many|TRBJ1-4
TGTGCCAGCAGCCCCGAGGGGGGGCCAAGTGAAAAACTGTTTTTT
CASSPEGGPSEKLFF
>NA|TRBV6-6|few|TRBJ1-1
TGTGCCTGCCGCGGGACAAGCGGCACTGAAGCTTTCTTT
CACRGTSGTEAFF
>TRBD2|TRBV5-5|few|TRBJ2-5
TGTGCCAGCAGCCTTTTACTAGCGGGGGTAGAGACCCAGTACTTC
CASSLLLAGVETQYF
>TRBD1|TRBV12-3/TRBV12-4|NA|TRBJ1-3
TGTGCCAGCAGCGCACCGGGACAGGGTTTTGTTTCCTCTGGAAACACCATATATTTT
CASSAPGQGFVSSGNTIYF
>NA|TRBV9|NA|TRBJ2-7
TGTGCCAGCAGCGTAGGGGCCTCCTCCTACGAGCAGTACTTC
CASSVGASSYEQYF
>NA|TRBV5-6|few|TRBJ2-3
TGTGCCAGCAGCGCGGGACGGATCACAGATACGCAGTATTTT
CASSAGRITDTQYF
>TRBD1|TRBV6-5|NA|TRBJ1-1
TGTGCCAGCAGTTACACCTTCTCCTCGACAGGGATCACTGAAGCTTTCTTT
CASSYTFSSTGITEAFF
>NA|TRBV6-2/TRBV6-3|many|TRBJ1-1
TGTGCCAGCAGTTACTCCCTGGCTGAAGCTTTCTTT
CASSYSLAEAFF
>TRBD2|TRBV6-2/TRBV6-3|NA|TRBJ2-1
TGTGCCAGCAGTTTCGGACTAGGGGCATACAATGAGCAGTTCTTC
CASSFGLGAYNEQFF
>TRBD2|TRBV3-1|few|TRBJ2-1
TGTGCCAGCAGCCCCACCTTCGGGACTAGCGAACGCTCCTACAATGAGCAGTTCTTC
CASSPTFGTSERSYNEQFF
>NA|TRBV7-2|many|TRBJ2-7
TGTGCCAGCAGCTTAACGGGGCCAGCCTACGAGCAGTACTTC
CASSLTGPAYEQYF
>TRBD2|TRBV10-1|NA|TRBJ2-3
TGCGCCAGCAGCAGACTAGCGGGGGGTAACACAGATACGCAGTATTTT
CASSRLAGGNTDTQYF
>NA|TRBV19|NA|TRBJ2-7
TGTGCCAGTAGTACATATATGGCAGCAGGGGACGAGCAGTACTTC
CASSTYMAAGDEQYF
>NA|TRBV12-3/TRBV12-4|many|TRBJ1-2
TGTGCCAGCAGCCGGGACGGGAGCTATGGCTACACCTTC
CASSRDGSYGYTF
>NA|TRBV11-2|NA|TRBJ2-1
TGTGCCAGCAGCTTTACCCCCGGGACACTTTACAATGAGCAGTTCTTC
CASSFTPGTLYNEQFF
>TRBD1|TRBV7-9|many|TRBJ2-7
TGTGCCAGCAGCCCGGAAGGGGACAGGTACGAGCAGTACTTC
CASSPEGDRYEQYF
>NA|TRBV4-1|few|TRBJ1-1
TGCGCCAGCAGCCAACGGACGGGTCCGGCGGCTGAAGCTTTCTTT
CASSQRTGPAAEAFF
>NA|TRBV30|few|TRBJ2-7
TGTGCCTGGACGGACAGCTCCTACGAGCAGTACTTC
CAWTDSSYEQYF
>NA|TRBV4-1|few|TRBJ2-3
TGCGCCAGCAGCCAAGATATGGGAATAGATACGCAGTATTTT
CASSQDMGIDTQYF
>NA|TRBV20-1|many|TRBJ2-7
TGCAGTGCATTGGAGTACGAGCAGTACTTC
CSALEYEQYF
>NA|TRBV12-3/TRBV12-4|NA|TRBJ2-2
TGTGCCAGCAGCCCCGAAGGAGGAGCCGGGGAGCTGTTCTTT
CASSPEGGAGELFF
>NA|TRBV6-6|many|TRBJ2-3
TGTGCCAGCAGTTACAGGAGCACAGATACGCAGTATTTT
CASSYRSTDTQYF
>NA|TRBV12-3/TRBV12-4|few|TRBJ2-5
TGTGCCAGCAGTTTAGGGTGGATGTCGGGGGGCGAGGGAGAGACCCAGTACTTC
CASSLGWMSGGEGETQYF
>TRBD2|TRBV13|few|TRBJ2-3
TGTGCCAGCAGCTTCCTCGCGGGAGCAGATACGCAGTATTTT
CASSFLAGADTQYF
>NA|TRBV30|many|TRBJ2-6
TGTGCCTGGAGTGTAAGCGTCTCTGGGGCCAACGTCCTGACTTTC
CAWSVSVSGANVLTF
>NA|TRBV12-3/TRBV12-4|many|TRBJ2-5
TGTGCCAGCAGTTTAGCGGGAGCAGTGGAGACCCAGTACTTC
CASSLAGAVETQYF
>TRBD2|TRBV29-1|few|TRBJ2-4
TGCAGCGTTGAAACTAGCGGAGGGACCTTCGCAAACATTCAGTACTTC
CSVETSGGTFANIQYF
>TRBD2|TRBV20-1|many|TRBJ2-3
TGCAGTGCTAGAGATCGGGGTAGCGGGGCCCTACAAAGGTATTTT
CSARDRGSGALQRYF
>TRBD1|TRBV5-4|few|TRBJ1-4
TGTGCCAGCAGCCTGACAGGGTTTGGAACTAATGAAAAACTGTTTTTT
CASSLTGFGTNEKLFF
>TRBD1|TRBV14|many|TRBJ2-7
TGTGCCAGCAGCCAGGACAGGGGGCGGTACGAGCAGTACTTC
CASSQDRGRYEQYF
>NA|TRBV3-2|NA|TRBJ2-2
TGTGCCAGCAGCCAAGTTAGAGGATTTTCGAACACCGGGGAGCTGTTTTTT
CASSQVRGFSNTGELFF
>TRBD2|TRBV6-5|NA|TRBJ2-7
TGTGCCAGCAGAGAACTAGCGGGAGGTCACTACGAGCAGTACTTC
CASRELAGGHYEQYF
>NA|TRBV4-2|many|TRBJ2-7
TGTGCCAGCAGCCAAGCGAGGGAGATCAACGAGCAGTACTTC
CASSQAREINEQYF
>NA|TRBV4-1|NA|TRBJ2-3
TGCGCCAGCAGCCAAGTGGGGGGAGTGGAAGATACGCAGTATTTT
CASSQVGGVEDTQYF
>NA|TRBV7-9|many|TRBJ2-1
TGTGCCAGCAGCTTAGTGGTCCAGCCCTACAATGAGCAGTTCTTC
CASSLVVQPYNEQFF
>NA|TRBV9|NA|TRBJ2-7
TGTGCCAGCAGCGCCGGGACAAACCCCCGCTACGAGCAGTACTTC
CASSAGTNPRYEQYF
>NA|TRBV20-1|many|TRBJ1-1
TGCAGTGCTGGAGGAGGGGGGGCCTACACTGAAGCTTTCTTT
CSAGGGGAYTEAFF
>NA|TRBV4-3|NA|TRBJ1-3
TGCGCCAGCAGCCAAGACATCGGGCCTGGAAACACCATATATTTT
CASSQDIGPGNTIYF
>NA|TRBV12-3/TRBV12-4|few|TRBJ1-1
TGTGCCAGCAGTTTGGACACCTTGAACACTGAAGCTTTCTTT
CASSLDTLNTEAFF
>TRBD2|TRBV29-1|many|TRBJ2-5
TGCAGCGTTGAAGAATGGGCCCGGGGGGGGTACCAAGAGACCCAGTACTTC
CSVEEWARGGYQETQYF
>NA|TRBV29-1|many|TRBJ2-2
TGCAGCGTTGAAGGCAGGGCAGGGTACGGGGAGCTGTTTTTT
CSVEGRAGYGELFF
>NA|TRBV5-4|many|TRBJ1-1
TGTGCCAGCAGCTACGGGACATCACTTCACATGAACACTGAAGCTTTCTTT
CASSYGTSLHMNTEAFF
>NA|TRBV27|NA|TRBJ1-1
TGTGCCAGCAGTCTCCGACAGCTGAACACTGAAGCTTTCTTT
CASSLRQLNTEAFF
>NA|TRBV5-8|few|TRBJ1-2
TGTGCCAGCAGCTGGGACGGGAATAACTATGGCTACACCTTC
CASSWDGNNYGYTF